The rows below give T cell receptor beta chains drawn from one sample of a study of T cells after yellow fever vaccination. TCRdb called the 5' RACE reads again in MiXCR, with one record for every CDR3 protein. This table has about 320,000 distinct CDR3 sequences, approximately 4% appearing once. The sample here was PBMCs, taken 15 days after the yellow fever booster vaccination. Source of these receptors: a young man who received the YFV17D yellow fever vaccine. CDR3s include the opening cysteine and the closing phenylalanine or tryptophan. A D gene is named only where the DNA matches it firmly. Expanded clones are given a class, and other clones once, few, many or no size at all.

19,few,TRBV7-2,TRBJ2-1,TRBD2,TGTGCCAGCAGCTCCCCCTCGGGACTAGCGGGGGGGTCCTACAATGAGCAGTTCTTC,CASSSPSGLAGGSYNEQFF
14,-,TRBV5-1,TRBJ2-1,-,TGCGCCAGCAGCTTGGGCGAAGTAGTCGATGAGCAGTTCTTC,CASSLGEVVDEQFF
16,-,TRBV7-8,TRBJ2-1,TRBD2,TGTGCCAGCAGGACTAGCGGGGGGGCCACCTACAATGAGCAGTTCTTC,CASRTSGGATYNEQFF
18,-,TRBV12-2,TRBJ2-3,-,TGTGCAAGTCGCTTAGGTGGTAGGGTAGCGGGGATCACAGATACGCAGTATTTT,CASRLGGRVAGITDTQYF
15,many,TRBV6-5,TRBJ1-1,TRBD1,TGTGCCAGCAGTTACGCCCGGGACAGCCACACTGAAGCTTTCTTT,CASSYARDSHTEAFF
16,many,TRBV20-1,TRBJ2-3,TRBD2,TGCAGTGCTAGAAGGAGGAGCGGGGGAAGCACAGATACGCAGTATTTT,CSARRRSGGSTDTQYF
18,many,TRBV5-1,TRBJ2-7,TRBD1,TGCGCCAGCAGCTTGGCCCCGGGACAGGAGGGGATGATCTACGAGCAGTACTTC,CASSLAPGQEGMIYEQYF
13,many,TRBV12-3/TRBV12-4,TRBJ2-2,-,TGTGCCAGCAGTTGGCGAGCGGCCGGGGAGCTGTTTTTT,CASSWRAAGELFF
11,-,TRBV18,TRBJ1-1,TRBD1,TGTGCCAGCGGACAGGGTTCTGAAGCTTTCTTT,CASGQGSEAFF
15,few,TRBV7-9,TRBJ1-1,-,TGTGCCAGCAGCTTCGGACATTGGGTAGCTTCTGAAGCTTTCTTT,CASSFGHWVASEAFF
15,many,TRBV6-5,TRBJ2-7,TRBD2,TGTGCCAGCAGTTACTATGCGGGAGGCTCCTACGAGCAGTACTTC,CASSYYAGGSYEQYF
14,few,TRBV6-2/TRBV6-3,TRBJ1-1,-,TGTGCCAGCAGAGCGAGACCCCCGAACACTGAAGCTTTCTTT,CASRARPPNTEAFF
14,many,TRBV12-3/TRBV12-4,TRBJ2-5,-,TGTGCCAGCAGTACTCGTGTGGGCCAAGAGACCCAGTACTTC,CASSTRVGQETQYF
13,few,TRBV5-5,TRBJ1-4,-,TGTGCCAGCAGCTGGCAGACTAATGAAAAACTGTTTTTT,CASSWQTNEKLFF
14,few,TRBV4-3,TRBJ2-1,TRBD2,TGCGCCAGCGCCGGACTAGCGGGGGACAATGAGCAGTTCTTC,CASAGLAGDNEQFF
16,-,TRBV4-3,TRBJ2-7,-,TGCGCCAGCAGCCTCGCTCGGGGGTCCTGGGCCTACGAGCAGTACTTC,CASSLARGSWAYEQYF
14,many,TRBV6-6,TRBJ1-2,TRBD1,TGTGCCAGCAGCCGACGGGGACAGGGACTTGGCTACACCTTC,CASSRRGQGLGYTF
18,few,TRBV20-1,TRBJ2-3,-,TGCAGTGCTAGCACAGGGGGTGGCGGGGGCCTTAGCACAGATACGCAGTATTTT,CSASTGGGGGLSTDTQYF
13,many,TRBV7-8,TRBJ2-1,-,TGTGCCAGCAGCTTTACAGGGTCCAATGAGCAGTTCTTC,CASSFTGSNEQFF
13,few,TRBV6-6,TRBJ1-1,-,TGTGCCAGCACCCCAGAACGGTACGGGGTAGCTTTCTTT,CASTPERYGVAFF
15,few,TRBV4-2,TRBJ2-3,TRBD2,TGTGCCAGCAGAGAACGGCGGGGGAGCACAGATACGCAGTATTTT,CASRERRGSTDTQYF
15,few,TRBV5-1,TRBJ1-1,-,TGCGCCAGCAGCTTGAATCGCGCCGCAGGGGCTGAAGCTTTCTTT,CASSLNRAAGAEAFF
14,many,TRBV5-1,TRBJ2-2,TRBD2,TGCGCCAGCAGCCCCATCGGGGGGACCGGGGAGCTGTTTTTT,CASSPIGGTGELFF
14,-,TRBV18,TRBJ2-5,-,TGTGCCAGCTCACCAGTGGGAGCTCAAGAGACCCAGTACTTC,CASSPVGAQETQYF
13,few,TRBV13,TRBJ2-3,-,TGTGCCAGCAGCTTTACCTATACAGATACGCAGTATTTT,CASSFTYTDTQYF
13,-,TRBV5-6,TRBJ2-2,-,TGTGCCAGCAGCTCCCGGGCAGCCGGGGAGCTGTTTTTT,CASSSRAAGELFF
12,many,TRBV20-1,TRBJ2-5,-,TGCAGTGCTAGGCGGCGTGTAGAGACCCAGTACTTC,CSARRRVETQYF
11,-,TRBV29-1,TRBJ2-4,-,TGCAGCGTAAGGAGCAGAAACATTCAGTACTTC,CSVRSRNIQYF
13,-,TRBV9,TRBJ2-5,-,TGTGCCAGCAGCGCGTCAGGGCAGGAGACCCAGTACTTC,CASSASGQETQYF